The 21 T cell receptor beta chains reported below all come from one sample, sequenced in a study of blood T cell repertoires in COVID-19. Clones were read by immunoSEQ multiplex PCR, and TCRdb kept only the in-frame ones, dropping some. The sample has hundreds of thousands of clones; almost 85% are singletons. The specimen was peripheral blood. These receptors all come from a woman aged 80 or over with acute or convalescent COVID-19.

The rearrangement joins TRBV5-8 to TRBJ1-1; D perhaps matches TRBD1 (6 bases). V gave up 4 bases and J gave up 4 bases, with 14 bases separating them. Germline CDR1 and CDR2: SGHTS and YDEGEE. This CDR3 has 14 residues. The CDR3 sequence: CASSPAVGATEAFF. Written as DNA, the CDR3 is TGTGCCAGCAGCCCGGCTGTGGGGGCCACTGAAGCTTTCTTT.

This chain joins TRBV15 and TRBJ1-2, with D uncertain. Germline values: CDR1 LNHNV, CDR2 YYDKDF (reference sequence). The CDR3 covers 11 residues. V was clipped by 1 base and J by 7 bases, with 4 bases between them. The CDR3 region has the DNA TGTGCCACCAGCAGAGGAGTTGGCTACACCTTC. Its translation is CATSRGVGYTF.

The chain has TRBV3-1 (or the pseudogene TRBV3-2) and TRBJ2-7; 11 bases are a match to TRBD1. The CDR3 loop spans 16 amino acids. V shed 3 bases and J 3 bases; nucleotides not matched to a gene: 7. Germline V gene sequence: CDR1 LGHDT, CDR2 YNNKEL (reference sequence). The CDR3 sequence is CASSHRTGGLYYEQYF. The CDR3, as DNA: TGTGCCAGCAGCCATCGGACAGGGGGCCTTTACTACGAGCAGTACTTC.

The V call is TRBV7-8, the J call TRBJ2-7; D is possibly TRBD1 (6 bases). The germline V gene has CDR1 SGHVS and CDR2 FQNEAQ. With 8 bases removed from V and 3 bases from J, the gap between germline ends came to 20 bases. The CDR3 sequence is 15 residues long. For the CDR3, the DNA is TGTGCCAGCGCAGATCCAGGGGTCCCGGACTACGAGCAGTACTTC. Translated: CASADPGVPDYEQYF.

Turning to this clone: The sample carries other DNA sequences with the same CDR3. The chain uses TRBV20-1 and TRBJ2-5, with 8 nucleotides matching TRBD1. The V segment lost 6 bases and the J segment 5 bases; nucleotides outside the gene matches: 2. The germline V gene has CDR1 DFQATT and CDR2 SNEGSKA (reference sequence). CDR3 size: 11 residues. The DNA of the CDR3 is TGCAGTGCCAGACAGGGGGAGACCCAGTACTTC. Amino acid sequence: CSARQGETQYF.

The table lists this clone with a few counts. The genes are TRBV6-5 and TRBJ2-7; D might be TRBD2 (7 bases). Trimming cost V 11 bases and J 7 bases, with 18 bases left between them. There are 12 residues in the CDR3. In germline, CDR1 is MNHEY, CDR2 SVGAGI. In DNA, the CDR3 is TGTGCCCGGTCGGAGAGGGGGGGGGAGCAGTACTTC. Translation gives CARSERGGEQYF.

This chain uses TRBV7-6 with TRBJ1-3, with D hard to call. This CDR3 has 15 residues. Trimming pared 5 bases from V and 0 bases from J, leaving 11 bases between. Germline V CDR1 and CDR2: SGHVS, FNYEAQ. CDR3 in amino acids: CASSINRYSGNTIYF. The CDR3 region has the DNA TGTGCCAGCAGCATAAATCGCTACTCTGGAAACACCATATATTTT.

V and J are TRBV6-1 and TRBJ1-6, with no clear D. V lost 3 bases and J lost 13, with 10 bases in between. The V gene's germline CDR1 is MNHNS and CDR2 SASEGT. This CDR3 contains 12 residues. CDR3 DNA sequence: TGTGCCAGCAGTGATGGGCAGAGCCCCCTCCACTTT. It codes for CASSDGQSPLHF.

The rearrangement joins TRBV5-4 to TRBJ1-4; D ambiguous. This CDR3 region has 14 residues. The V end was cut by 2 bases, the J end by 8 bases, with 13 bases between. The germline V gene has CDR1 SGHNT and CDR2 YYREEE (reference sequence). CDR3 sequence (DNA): TGTGCCAGCAGCTTCTGGGAGGGCAGAGAAAAACTGTTTTTT. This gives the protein CASSFWEGREKLFF. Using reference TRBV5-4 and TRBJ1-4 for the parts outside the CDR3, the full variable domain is ETGVTQSPTHLIKTRGQQVTLRCSSQSGHNTVSWYQQALGQGPQFIFQYYREEENGRGNFPPRFSGLQFPNYSSELNVNALELDDSALYLCASSFWEGREKLFFGSGTQLSVL.

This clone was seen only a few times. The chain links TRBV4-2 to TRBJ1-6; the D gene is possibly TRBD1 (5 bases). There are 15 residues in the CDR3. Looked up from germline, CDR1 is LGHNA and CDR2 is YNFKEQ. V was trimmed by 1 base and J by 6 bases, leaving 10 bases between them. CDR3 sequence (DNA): TGTGCCAGCAGCCAAGTTTCAGGGTTTAATTCACCCCTCCACTTT. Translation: CASSQVSGFNSPLHF.

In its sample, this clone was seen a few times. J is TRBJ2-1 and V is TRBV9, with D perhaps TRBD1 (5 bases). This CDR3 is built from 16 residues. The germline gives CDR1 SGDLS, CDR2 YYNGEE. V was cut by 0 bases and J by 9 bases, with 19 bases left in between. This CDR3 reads CASSVGWGLTVSEQFF. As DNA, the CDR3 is TGTGCCAGCAGCGTAGGGTGGGGCCTTACGGTTAGTGAGCAGTTCTTC.

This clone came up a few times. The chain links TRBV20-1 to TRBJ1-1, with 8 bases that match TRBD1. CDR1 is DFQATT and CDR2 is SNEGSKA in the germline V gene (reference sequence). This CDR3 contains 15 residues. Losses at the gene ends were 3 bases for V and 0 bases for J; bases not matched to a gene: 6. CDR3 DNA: TGCAGTGCTAGTTGGACAGGGTCAATGAACACTGAAGCTTTCTTT. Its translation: CSASWTGSMNTEAFF.

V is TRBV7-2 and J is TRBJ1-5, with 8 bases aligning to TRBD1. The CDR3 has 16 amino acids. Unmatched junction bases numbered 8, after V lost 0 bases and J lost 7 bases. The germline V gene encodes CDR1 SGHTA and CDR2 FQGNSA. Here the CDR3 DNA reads TGTGCCAGCAGCTTAGCGGCGTCACAGGGGGGACAGCCCCAGCATTTT. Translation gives CASSLAASQGGQPQHF.

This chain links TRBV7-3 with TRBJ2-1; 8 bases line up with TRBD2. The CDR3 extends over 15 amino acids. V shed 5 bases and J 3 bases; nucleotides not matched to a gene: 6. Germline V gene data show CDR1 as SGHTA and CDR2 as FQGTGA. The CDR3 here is CASSPGLDSYNEQFF. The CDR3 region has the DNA TGTGCCAGCAGCCCGGGACTAGATAGCTACAATGAGCAGTTCTTC.

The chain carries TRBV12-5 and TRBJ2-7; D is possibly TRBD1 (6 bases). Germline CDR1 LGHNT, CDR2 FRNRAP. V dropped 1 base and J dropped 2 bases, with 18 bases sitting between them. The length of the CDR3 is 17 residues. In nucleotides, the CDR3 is TGTGCTAGTGGTTTGGGAGGAACTACAGGGTCAACCTACGAGCAGTACTTC. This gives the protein CASGLGGTTGSTYEQYF.

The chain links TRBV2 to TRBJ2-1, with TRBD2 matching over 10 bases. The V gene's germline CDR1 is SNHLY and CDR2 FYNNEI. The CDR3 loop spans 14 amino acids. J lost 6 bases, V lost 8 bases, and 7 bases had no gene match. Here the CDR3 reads CASGVGLAANEQFF. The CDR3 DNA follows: TGTGCCAGCGGGGTTGGACTAGCGGCCAATGAGCAGTTCTTC.

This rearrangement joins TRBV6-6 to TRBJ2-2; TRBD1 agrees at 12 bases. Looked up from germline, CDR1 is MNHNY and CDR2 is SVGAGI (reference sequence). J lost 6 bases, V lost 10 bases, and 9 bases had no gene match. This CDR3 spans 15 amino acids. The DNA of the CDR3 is TGTGCCACTCGGGGCGGGACAGGGGGCCCCGGGGAGCTGTTTTTT. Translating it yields CATRGGTGGPGELFF.

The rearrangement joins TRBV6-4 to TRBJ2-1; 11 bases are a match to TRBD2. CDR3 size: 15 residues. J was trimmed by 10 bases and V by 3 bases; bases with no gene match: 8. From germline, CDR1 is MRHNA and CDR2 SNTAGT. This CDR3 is CASSESSGGAEEQFF. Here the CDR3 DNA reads TGTGCCAGCAGTGAGAGTAGCGGGGGGGCCGAGGAGCAGTTCTTC.

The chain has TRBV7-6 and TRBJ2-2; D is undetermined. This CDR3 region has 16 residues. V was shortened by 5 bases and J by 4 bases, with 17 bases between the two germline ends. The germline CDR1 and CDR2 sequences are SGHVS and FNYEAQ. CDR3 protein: CASSPRPGDFTGELFF. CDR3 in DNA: TGTGCCAGCAGCCCCCGCCCGGGTGACTTCACCGGGGAGCTGTTTTTT. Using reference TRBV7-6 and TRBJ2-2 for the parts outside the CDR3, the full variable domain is GAGVSQSPRYKVTKRGQDVALRCDPISGHVSLYWYRQALGQGPEFLTYFNYEAQQDKSGLPNDRFSAERPEGSISTLTIQRTEQRDSAMYRCASSPRPGDFTGELFFGEGSRLTVL.

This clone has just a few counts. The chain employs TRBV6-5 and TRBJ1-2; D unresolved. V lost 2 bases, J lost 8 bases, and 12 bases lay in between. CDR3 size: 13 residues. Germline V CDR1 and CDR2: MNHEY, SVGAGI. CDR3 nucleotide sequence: TGTGCCAGCAGTTACCGGATGTCAGGCGGCTACACCTTC. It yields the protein CASSYRMSGGYTF.

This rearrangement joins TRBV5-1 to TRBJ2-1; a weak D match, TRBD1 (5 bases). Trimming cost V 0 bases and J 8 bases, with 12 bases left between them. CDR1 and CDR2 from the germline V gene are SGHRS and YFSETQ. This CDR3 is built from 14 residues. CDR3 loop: CASSLGDRYDEQFF. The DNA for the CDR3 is TGCGCCAGCAGCTTGGGAGACAGATATGATGAGCAGTTCTTC. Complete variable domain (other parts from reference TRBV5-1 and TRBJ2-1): KAGVTQTPRYLIKTRGQQVTLSCSPISGHRSVSWYQQTPGQGLQFLFEYFSETQRNKGNFPGRFSGRQFSNSRSEMNVSTLELGDSALYLCASSLGDRYDEQFFGPGTRLTVL.